This note documents a single TCR beta chain sequence. This entry comes from a study of early T cells in non-severe SARS-CoV-2 infection. Between the trimmed V and J ends, which lost 1 base and 1 base, there was a span of 13 bases. This CDR3 comprises 17 residues. Using its own MiXCR run on the 5' RACE reads, TCRdb lists one record per CDR3 protein. Of over 95,000 distinct CDR3 sequences in the sample, roughly 17% were seen once. The V call is TRBV12-3 or TRBV12-4, the J call TRBJ2-2; maybe TRBD1 (5 bases). Sample: whole blood. This clonotype originated in an adult who was a healthcare worker with PCR-confirmed SARS-CoV-2 infection or an uninfected control (not recorded which). CDR3 sequence: CASSLVWTTRNTGELFF. In nucleotides, the CDR3 is TGTGCCAGCAGTTTAGTTTGGACAACAAGGAACACCGGGGAGCTGTTTTTT.